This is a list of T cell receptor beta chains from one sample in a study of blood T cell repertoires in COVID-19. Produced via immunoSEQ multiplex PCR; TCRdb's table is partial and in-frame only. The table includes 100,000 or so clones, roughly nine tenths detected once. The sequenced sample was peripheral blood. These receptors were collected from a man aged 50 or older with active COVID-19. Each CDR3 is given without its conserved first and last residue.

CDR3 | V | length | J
ASSLGGGLQETQY | TRBV5-1 | 13 | TRBJ2-5
ATSDPTSVYNEQF | TRBV24-1 | 13 | TRBJ2-1
ASSPTGTGNNEQF | TRBV4-1 | 13 | TRBJ2-1
ASSLGPLGGTDTQY | TRBV5-4 | 14 | TRBJ2-3
ASSLAPAGLTDTQY | TRBV5-4 | 14 | TRBJ2-3
AGRQGLYTGELF | TRBV19 | 12 | TRBJ2-2
ASSLSGGISYNEQF | TRBV7-2 | 14 | TRBJ2-1
ASSLIGGAEETQY | TRBV11-2 | 13 | TRBJ2-5
ASSRGGNIQY | TRBV3-1/TRBV3-2 | 10 | TRBJ2-4
ASSLAGTANTEAF | TRBV7-8 | 13 | TRBJ1-1
ASSPTADTQY | TRBV5-4 | 10 | TRBJ2-3
ATRDYNEQF | TRBV19 | 9 | TRBJ2-1
ASSQGGRSYNEQF | TRBV4-2 | 13 | TRBJ2-1
ASSLVRGEGTNEKLF | TRBV5-1 | 15 | TRBJ1-4
ASSQDRGTDTQY | TRBV14 | 12 | TRBJ2-3
ASRAQGDFRSTDTQY | TRBV5-1 | 15 | TRBJ2-3
ASSPGTGVTDTQY | TRBV7-9 | 13 | TRBJ2-3
ASSLGQGILQETQY | TRBV11-2 | 14 | TRBJ2-5
SVWTGSYGYT | TRBV29-1 | 10 | TRBJ1-2
ASREQGAKQPQH | TRBV6-6 | 12 | TRBJ1-5
ASSLEGRYTGELF | TRBV11-2 | 13 | TRBJ2-2
ASSSSVRQGAYEQY | TRBV18 | 14 | TRBJ2-7
ASSEGQVFGTQY | TRBV2 | 12 | TRBJ2-5
ASSLGSSYNEQF | TRBV27 | 12 | TRBJ2-1
ASSLRQVNTEAF | TRBV7-8 | 12 | TRBJ1-1
ATSDSVTSGSGQETQY | TRBV24-1 | 16 | TRBJ2-5
AWTGQYQETQY | TRBV30 | 11 | TRBJ2-5
ASSLGLAGANEQF | TRBV28 | 13 | TRBJ2-1
ATSDPGGRTDTQY | TRBV24-1 | 13 | TRBJ2-3
ASSFSGDQPQH | TRBV11-3 | 11 | TRBJ1-5
ASMGGLQNEQF | TRBV27 | 11 | TRBJ2-1
ASSQGSAGVYEQY | TRBV3-1/TRBV3-2 | 13 | TRBJ2-7
ASSAGHRAYNEQF | TRBV25-1 | 13 | TRBJ2-1
ASSDRGPVSGNTIY | TRBV3-1/TRBV3-2 | 14 | TRBJ1-3
ASSLGGSGNTIY | TRBV7-9 | 12 | TRBJ1-3
AISESVAGGNIQY | TRBV10-3 | 13 | TRBJ2-4
ASTPGANYNEQF | TRBV6-5 | 12 | TRBJ2-1
ASSQGTISYEQY | TRBV3-1/TRBV3-2 | 12 | TRBJ2-7
ATSDYGDGELF | TRBV24-1 | 11 | TRBJ2-2
ASSEAGQGTVSYEQY | TRBV6-1 | 15 | TRBJ2-7
ASRTDPYSYEQY | TRBV27 | 12 | TRBJ2-7
ASSLSTLARNEQF | TRBV7-6 | 13 | TRBJ2-1
ASRGTGGDTQY | TRBV6-5 | 11 | TRBJ2-3
ASSSRTGVNEQF | TRBV9 | 12 | TRBJ2-1
ASSSPLATHEQF | TRBV12-1 | 12 | TRBJ2-1
ASSLTGVGSPLH | TRBV7-9 | 12 | TRBJ1-6
ASSVAGNGSPLH | TRBV10-2 | 12 | TRBJ1-6
ASSIQGSRTTGELF | TRBV19 | 14 | TRBJ2-2
ASSNRGPGANVLT | TRBV19 | 13 | TRBJ2-6
ASSQEQVREPQH | TRBV3-1/TRBV3-2 | 12 | TRBJ1-5
ASSPQRGNTGELF | TRBV10-1 | 13 | TRBJ2-2